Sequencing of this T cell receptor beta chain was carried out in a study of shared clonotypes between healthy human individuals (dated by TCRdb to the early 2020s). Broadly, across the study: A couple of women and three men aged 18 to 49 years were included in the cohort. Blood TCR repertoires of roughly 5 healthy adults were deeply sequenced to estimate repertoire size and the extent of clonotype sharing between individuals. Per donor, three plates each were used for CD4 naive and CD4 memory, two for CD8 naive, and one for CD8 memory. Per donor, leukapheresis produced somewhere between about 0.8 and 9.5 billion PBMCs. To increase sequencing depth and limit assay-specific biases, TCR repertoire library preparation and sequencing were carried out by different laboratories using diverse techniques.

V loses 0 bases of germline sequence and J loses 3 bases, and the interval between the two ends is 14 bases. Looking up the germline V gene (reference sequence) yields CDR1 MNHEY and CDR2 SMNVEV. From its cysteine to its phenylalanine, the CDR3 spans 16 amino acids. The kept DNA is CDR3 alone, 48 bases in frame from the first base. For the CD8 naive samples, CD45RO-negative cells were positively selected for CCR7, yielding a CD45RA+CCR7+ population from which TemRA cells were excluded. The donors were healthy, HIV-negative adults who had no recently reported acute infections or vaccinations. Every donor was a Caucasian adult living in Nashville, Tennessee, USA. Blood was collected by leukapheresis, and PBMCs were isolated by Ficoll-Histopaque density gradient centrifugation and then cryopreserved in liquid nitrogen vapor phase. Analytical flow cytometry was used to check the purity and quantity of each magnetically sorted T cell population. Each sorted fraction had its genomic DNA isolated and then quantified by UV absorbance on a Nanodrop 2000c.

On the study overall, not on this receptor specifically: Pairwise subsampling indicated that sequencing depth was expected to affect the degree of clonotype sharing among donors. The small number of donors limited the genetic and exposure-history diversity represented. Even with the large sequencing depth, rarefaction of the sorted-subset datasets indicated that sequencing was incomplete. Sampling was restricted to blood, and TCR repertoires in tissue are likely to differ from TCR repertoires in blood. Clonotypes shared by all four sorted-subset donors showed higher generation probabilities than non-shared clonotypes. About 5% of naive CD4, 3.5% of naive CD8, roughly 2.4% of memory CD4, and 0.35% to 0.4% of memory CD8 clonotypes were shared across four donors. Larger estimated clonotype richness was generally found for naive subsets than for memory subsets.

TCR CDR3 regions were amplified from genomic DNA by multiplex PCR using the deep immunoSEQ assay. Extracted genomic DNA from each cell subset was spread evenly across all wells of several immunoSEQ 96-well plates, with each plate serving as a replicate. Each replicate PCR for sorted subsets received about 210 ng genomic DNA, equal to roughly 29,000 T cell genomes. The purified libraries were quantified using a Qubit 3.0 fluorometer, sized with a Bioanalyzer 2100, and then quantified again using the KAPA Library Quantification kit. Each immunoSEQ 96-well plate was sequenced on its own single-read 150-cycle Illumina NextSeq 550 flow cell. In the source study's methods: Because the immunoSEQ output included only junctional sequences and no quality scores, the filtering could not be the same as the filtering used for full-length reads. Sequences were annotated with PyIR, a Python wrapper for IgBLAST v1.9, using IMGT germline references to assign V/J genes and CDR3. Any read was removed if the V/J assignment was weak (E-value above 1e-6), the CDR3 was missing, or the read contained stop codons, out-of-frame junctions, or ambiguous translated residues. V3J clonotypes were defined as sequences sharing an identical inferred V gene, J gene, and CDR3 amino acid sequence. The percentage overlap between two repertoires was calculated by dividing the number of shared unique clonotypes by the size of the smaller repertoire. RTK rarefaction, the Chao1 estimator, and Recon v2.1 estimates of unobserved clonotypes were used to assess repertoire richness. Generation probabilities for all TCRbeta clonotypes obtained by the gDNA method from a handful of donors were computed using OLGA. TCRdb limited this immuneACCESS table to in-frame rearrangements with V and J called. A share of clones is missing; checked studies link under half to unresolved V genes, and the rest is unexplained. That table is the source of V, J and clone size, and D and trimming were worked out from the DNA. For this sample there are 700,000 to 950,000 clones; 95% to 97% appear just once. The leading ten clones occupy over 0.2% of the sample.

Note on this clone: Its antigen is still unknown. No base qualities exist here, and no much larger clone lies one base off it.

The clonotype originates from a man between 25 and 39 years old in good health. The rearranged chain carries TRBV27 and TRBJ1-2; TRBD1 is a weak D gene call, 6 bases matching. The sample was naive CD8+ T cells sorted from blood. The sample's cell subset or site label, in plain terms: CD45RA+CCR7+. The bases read TGTGCCAGCAGTTTATCGGCAGGGGAAAGAGACTATGGCTACACCTTC. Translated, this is CASSLSAGERDYGYTF.